This TCR beta chain is drawn from a study of beta chain features in type 1 diabetes. Broader study findings: Type 1 diabetes patients showed fewer insertions and more deletions at VDJ junctions. There was a moderate but significant shortening of TCRB CDR3s in all four CD4+ subsets of Type 1 diabetes patients. Within patients, naive, central memory and Treg TCRB repertoires seemed more similar than within healthy donors.

The CDR3 is 14 residues long. Germline lookup yields CDR1 SGHNT and CDR2 YYREEE (reference sequence). Unmatched junction bases numbered 4, after V lost 4 bases and J lost 3 bases. Of note for this clone: Its target is not known.

CD4+ naive, central memory, regulatory and stem cell-like memory cells were sorted via CD45RO/CCR7/CD25/CD127/CD95/CD27. TCRB transcripts that were expressed got sequenced, as all of the isolated RNA had been reverse transcribed. Sequenced naive, central memory and regulatory T cell samples produced an average of about 3.57 million reads. Measured with immunoSEQ multiplex PCR; TCRdb has only the in-frame clones, and not every one. The table has approximately 260,000 clones, roughly 21% seen once; the top ten hold less than 0.03%. This clonotype was sampled from a woman in her 40s with type 1 diabetes. The sequencing sample was made of naive CD4+ T cells from blood. This sequence joins TRBV5-4 and TRBJ1-1; 9 nucleotides line up with TRBD1. CDR3 sequence reads: CASSTGQGDTEAFF. Here the CDR3 DNA reads TGTGCCAGCAGCACGGGACAGGGAGACACTGAAGCTTTCTTT.